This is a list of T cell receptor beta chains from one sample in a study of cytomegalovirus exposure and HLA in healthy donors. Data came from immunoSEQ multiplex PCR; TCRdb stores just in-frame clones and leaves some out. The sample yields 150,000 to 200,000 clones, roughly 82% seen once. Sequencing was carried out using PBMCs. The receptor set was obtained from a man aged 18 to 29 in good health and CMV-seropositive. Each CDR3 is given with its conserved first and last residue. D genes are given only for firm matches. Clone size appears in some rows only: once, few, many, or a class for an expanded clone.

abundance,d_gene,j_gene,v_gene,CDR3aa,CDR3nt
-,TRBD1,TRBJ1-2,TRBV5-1,CASSLAGGDGYTF,TGCGCCAGCAGCTTGGCAGGGGGCGACGGCTACACCTTC
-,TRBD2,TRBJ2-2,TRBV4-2,CASSQVGVAGAGGELFF,TGTGCCAGCAGCCAAGTAGGAGTTGCGGGAGCTGGCGGGGAGCTGTTTTTT
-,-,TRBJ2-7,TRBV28,CASRGGANRYEQYF,TGTGCCAGCAGAGGCGGGGCTAATCGCTACGAGCAGTACTTC
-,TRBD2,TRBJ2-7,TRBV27,CASSLGSGRGEQYF,TGTGCCAGCAGTCTCGGGAGCGGGAGAGGCGAGCAGTACTTC
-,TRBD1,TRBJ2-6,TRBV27,CASTPGQGFGANVLTF,TGTGCCAGCACTCCGGGACAGGGATTCGGGGCCAACGTCCTGACTTTC
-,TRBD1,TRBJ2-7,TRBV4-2,CASSQSGTGGPYEQYF,TGTGCCAGCAGCCAATCCGGGACAGGGGGTCCCTACGAGCAGTACTTC
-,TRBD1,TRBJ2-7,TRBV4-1,CASSQGQSGQGYEQYF,TGCGCCAGCAGCCAGGGACAAAGCGGACAGGGCTACGAGCAGTACTTC
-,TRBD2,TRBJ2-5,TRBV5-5,CASSLAGTSGQETQYF,TGTGCCAGCAGCTTGGCCGGGACTAGCGGCCAAGAGACCCAGTACTTC
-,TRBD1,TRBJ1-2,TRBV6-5,CASLSSGQGGGGYTF,TGTGCCAGCCTCTCATCAGGACAGGGGGGGGGTGGCTACACCTTC
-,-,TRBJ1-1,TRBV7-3,CASSLGQGTEAFF,TGTGCCAGCAGCTTGGGGCAGGGAACTGAAGCTTTCTTT
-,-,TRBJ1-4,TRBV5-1,CASSVGPLASQAYEKLFF,TGCGCCAGCAGCGTGGGTCCATTGGCATCACAGGCTTATGAAAAACTGTTTTTT
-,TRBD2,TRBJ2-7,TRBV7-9,CASSHPPSGGPYEQYF,TGTGCCAGCAGTCACCCCCCGTCGGGGGGTCCCTACGAGCAGTACTTC
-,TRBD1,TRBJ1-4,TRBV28,CASSPTGTVNEKLFF,TGTGCCAGCAGCCCTACCGGGACAGTTAATGAAAAACTGTTTTTT
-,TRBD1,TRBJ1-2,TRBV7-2,CASSGTGGLLANYGYTF,TGTGCCAGCTCGGGGACAGGGGGCCTATTAGCTAACTATGGCTACACCTTC
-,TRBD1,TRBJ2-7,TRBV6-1,CASRGQGAYEQYF,TGTGCCAGCAGGGGACAGGGGGCCTACGAGCAGTACTTC
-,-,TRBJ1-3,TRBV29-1,CSVRGTHSGNTIYF,TGCAGCGTGCGCGGGACCCACTCTGGAAACACCATATATTTT
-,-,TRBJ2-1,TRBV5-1,CASSLVEPGNEQFF,TGCGCCAGCAGCTTGGTAGAACCGGGCAATGAGCAGTTCTTC
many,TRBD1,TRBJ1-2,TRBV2,CASSGWTGVFYGYTF,TGTGCCAGCAGTGGTTGGACAGGGGTTTTCTATGGCTACACCTTC
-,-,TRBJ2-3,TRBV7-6,CASSLDTPDTQYF,TGTGCCAGCAGCTTAGATACTCCAGATACGCAGTATTTT
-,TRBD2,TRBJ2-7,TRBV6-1,CASSGWTSGRTYEQYF,TGTGCCAGCAGTGGGTGGACTAGCGGGAGAACCTACGAGCAGTACTTC
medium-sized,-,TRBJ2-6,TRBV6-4,CASSASGPGANVLTF,TGTGCCAGCAGTGCCTCGGGCCCTGGGGCCAACGTCCTGACTTTC
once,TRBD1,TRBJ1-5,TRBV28,CASSLRGQGVQPQHF,TGTGCCAGCAGCCTACGGGGACAGGGGGTGCAGCCCCAGCATTTT
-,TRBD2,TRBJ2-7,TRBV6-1,CASSEASGRAGYEQYF,TGTGCCAGCAGTGAAGCGAGCGGGAGGGCCGGTTACGAGCAGTACTTC
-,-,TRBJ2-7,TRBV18,CASSPEAGTGYEQYF,TGTGCCAGCTCACCAGAGGCGGGCACGGGATACGAGCAGTACTTC
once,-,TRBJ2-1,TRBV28,CASRQVKSSYNEQFF,TGTGCCAGCAGGCAGGTCAAGAGCTCCTACAATGAGCAGTTCTTC
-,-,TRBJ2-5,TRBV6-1,CASSGARGETQYF,TGTGCCAGCAGCGGGGCAAGGGGGGAGACCCAGTACTTC
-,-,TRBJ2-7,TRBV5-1,CASSGSSSYEQYF,TGCGCCAGCAGCGGCTCGTCCTCCTACGAGCAGTACTTC
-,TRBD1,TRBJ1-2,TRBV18,CASTSGTGTNYGYTF,TGTGCCAGCACATCCGGGACAGGGACTAACTATGGCTACACCTTC
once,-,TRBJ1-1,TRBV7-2,CASSLGSGNTEAFF,TGTGCCAGCAGCTTAGGATCGGGGAACACTGAAGCTTTCTTT